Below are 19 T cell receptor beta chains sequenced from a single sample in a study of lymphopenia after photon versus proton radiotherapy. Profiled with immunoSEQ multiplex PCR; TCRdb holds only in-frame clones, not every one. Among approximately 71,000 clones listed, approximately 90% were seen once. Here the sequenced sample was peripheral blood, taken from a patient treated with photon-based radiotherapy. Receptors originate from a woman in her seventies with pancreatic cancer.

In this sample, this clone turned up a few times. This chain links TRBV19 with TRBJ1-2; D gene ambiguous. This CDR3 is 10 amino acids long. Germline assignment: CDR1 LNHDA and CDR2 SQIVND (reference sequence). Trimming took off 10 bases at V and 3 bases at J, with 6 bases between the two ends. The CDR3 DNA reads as TGTGCCACCTCGGACTATGGCTACACCTTC. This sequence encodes CATSDYGYTF.

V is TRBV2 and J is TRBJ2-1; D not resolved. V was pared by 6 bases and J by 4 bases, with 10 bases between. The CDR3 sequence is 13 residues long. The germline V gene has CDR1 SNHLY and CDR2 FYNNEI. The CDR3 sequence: CASRSRRYNEQFF. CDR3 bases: TGTGCCAGCAGGTCTAGGCGGTACAATGAGCAGTTCTTC.

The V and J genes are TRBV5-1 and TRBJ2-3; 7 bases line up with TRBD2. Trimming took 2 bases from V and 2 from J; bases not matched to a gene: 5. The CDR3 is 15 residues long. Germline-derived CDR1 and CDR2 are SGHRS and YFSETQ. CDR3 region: CASSFTRDYTDTQYF. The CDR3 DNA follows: TGCGCCAGCAGCTTTACCCGGGACTACACAGATACGCAGTATTTT.

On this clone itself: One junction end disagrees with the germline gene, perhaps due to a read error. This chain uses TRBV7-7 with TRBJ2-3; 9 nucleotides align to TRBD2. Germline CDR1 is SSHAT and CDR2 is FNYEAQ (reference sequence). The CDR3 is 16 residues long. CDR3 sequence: CASSLDWASGVDTQYF. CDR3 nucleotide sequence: TGTGCTAGCAGCTTAGATTGGGCTAGCGGGGTGGATACGCAGTATTTT. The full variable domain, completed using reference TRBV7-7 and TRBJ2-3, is GAGVSQSPRYKVTKRGQDVTLRCDPISSHATLYWYQQALGQGPEFLTYFNYEAQPDKSGLPSDRFSAERPEGSISTLTIQRTEQRDSAMYRCASSLDWASGVDTQYFGPGTRLTVL.

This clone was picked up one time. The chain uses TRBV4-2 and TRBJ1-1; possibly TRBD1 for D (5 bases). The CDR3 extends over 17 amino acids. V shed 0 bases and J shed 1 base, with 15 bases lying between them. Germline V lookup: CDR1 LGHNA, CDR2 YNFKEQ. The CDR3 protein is CASSQDWGGAKNTEAFF. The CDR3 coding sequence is TGTGCCAGCAGCCAAGACTGGGGGGGAGCTAAGAACACTGAAGCTTTCTTT.

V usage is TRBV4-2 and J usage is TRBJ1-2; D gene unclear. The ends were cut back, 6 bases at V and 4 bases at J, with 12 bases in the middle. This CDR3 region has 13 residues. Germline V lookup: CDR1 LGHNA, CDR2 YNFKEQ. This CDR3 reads CASSLSDLYGYTF. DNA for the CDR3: TGTGCCAGCAGTCTCTCGGACCTCTATGGCTACACCTTC.

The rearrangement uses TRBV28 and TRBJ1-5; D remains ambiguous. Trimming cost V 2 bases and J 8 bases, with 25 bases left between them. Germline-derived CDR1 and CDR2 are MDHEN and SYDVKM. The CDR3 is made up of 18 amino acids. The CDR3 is CASSLDTFWAERIKPQHF. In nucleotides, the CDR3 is TGTGCCAGCAGTTTAGATACTTTTTGGGCAGAAAGAATAAAGCCCCAGCATTTT.

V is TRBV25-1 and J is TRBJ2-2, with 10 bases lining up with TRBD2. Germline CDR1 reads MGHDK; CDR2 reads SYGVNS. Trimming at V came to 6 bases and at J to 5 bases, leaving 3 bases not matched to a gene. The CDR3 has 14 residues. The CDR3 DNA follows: TGTGCCAGCAGACCGGGACTAGCGACCGGGGAGCTGTTTTTT. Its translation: CASRPGLATGELFF.

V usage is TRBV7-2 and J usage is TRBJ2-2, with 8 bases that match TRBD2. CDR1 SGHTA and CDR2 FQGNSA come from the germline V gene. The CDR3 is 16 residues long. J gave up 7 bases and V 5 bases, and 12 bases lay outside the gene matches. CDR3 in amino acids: CASSPREAGGNGELFF. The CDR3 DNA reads TGTGCCAGCAGCCCCCGGGAGGCGGGAGGTAACGGGGAGCTGTTTTTT.

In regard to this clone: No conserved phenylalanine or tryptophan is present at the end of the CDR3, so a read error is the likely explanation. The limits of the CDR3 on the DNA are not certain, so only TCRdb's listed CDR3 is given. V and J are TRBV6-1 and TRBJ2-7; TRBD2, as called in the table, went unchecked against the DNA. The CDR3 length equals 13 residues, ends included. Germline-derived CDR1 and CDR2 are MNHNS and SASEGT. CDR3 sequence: CASRPGTSGRAEL.

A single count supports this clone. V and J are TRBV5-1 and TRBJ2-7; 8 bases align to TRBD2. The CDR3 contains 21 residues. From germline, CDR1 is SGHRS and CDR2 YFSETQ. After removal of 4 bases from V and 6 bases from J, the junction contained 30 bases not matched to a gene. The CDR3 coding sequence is TGCGCCAGCAGCCCCCAAGGGAGGCCCCAACTAGCGGAGGGGCCCCCTTCCGAGCAGTACTTC. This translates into CASSPQGRPQLAEGPPSEQYF.

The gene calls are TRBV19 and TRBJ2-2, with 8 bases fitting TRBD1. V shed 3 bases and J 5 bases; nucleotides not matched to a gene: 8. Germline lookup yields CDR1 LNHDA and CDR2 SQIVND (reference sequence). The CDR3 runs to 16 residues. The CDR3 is CASSMYRGVPTGELFF. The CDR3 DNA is TGTGCCAGTAGTATGTACAGGGGGGTCCCGACCGGGGAGCTGTTTTTT.

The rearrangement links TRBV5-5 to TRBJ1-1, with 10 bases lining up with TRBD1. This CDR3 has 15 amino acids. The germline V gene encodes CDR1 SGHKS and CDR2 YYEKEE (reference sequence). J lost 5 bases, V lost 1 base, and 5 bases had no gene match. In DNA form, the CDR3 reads TGTGCCAGCAGCTTGCCGGGACAGGGGAGGACTGAAGCTTTCTTT. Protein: CASSLPGQGRTEAFF.

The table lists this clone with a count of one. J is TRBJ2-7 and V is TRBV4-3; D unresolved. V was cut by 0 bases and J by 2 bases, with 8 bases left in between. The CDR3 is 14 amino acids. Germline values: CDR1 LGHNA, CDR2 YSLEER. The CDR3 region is CASSQEVGAYEQYF. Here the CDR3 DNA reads TGCGCCAGCAGCCAAGAAGTAGGAGCCTACGAGCAGTACTTC.

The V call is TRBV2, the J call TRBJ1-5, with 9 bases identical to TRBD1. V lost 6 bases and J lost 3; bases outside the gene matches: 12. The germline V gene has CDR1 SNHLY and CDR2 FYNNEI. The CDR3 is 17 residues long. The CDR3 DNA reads TGTGCCAGCAGGATATGGACAGGGGAAGGCATCAATCAGCCCCAGCATTTT. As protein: CASRIWTGEGINQPQHF. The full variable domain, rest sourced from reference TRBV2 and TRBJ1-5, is EPEVTQTPSHQVTQMGQEVILRCVPISNHLYFYWYRQILGQKVEFLVSFYNNEISEKSEIFDDQFSVERPDGSNFTLKIRSTKLEDSAMYFCASRIWTGEGINQPQHFGDGTRLSIL.

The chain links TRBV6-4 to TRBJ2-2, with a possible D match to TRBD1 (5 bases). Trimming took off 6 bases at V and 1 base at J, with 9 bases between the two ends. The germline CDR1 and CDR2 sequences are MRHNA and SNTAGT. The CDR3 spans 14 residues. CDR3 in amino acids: CASRLQVNTGELFF. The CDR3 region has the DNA TGTGCCAGCAGACTACAGGTGAACACCGGGGAGCTGTTTTTT.

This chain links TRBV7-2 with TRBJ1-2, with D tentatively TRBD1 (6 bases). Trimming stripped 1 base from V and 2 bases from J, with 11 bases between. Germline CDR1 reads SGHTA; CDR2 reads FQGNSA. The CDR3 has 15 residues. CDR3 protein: CASSLEYRENYGYTF. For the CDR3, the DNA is TGTGCCAGCAGCTTAGAGTACAGGGAGAACTATGGCTACACCTTC.

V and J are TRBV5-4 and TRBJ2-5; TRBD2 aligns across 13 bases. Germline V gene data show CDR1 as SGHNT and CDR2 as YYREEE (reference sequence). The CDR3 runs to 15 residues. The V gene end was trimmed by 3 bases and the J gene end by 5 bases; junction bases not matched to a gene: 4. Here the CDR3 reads CASSSGTSGMETQYF. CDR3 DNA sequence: TGTGCCAGCAGCTCTGGGACTAGCGGGATGGAGACCCAGTACTTC.

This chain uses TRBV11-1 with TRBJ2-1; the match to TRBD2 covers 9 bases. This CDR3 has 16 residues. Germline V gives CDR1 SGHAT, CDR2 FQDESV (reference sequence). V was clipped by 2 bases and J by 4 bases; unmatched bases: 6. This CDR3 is CASSLLAGEVYNEQFF. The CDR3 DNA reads TGTGCCAGCAGCTTATTAGCGGGAGAGGTTTACAATGAGCAGTTCTTC.